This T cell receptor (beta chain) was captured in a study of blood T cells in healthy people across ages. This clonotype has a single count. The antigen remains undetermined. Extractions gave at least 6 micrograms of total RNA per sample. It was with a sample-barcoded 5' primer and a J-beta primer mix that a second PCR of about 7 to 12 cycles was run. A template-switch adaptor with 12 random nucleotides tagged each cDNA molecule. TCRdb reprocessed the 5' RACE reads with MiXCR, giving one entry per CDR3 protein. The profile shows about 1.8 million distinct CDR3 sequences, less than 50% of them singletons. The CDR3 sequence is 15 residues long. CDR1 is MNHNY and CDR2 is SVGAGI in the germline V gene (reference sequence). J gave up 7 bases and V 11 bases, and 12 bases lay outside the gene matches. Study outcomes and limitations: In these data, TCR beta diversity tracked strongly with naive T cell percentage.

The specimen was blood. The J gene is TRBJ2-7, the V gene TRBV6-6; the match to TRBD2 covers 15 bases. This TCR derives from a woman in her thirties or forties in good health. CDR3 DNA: TGTGCCTCCAACCCCGGACTAGCGGGGGGGCCTGAGCAGTACTTC. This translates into CASNPGLAGGPEQYF.